This entry is about one TCR beta chain. Its antigen is still unknown. No base quality values were provided; no much bigger clone lies one nucleotide off. This entry belongs to a study of T cell repertoires in cytomegalovirus infection (dated by TCRdb to about 2019). For the study in its entirety: Recently identified HLA-C-restricted CMV epitopes, whose presentation resists viral immunomodulation, were targeted by peptide stimulations together with well-studied HLA-B-restricted epitopes. Donor HLA type was relevant to the analysis, as public TCR beta signatures indicated carriage of CMV infection together with the matching HLA type.

The label giving this sample's treatment or condition can be read as: in vitro stimulation with specific CMV peptide epitopes to enrich CMV-specific T cells. Study-level results and caveats: The ex vivo response was dominated by HLA-C-restricted CMV-specific TCR beta clonotypes, which also provided the single most frequent clonotype in two of eight donors. Carriers of CMV infection plus the relevant HLA type were discriminated by the cumulative frequency of public TCR beta family members in the study cohort and in an independent roughly 400-donor cohort.

The CDR3 numbers 15 residues from cysteine through phenylalanine. The read is trimmed to its CDR3 DNA, 45 bases read in frame from base 1. Trimmed from V: 4 bases; trimmed from J: 6 bases; junction bases lacking a gene match: 9. The germline V gene specifies SGHRS as CDR1 and YFSETQ as CDR2. Reads for this sample came from an Illumina HiSeq 1500. The public sequencing data were trimmed at Q25 with fastp and processed into clonotypes with MiXCR by TCRdb, which kept only in-frame beta chains. Each CDR3 protein gets just one entry, which takes the most common genes and DNA from the rows behind it. This sample has tens of thousands of distinct CDR3 sequences in its table, and around half of those were observed once. The ten largest clonotypes hold over 85% of the sample.

The source of this sequence is a human donor in good health (CMV status not recorded). Some clones in this sample may be carry-over from other donors' samples. The starting material was CD8+ T cells from cultured PBMCs, obtained from culture after CMV antigen stimulation. This chain is built from TRBV5-1 and TRBJ2-7; 11 bases in the junction line up with TRBD2. The sequenced DNA is TGCGCCAGCAGCCCGGGGACTAGCGGAGGGGGCGAGCAGTACTTC. Translated, it gives CASSPGTSGGGEQYF. The CDR3 plus the reference TRBV5-1 and TRBJ2-7 genes for the other parts give the full variable domain: KAGVTQTPRYLIKTRGQQVTLSCSPISGHRSVSWYQQTPGQGLQFLFEYFSETQRNKGNFPGRFSGRQFSNSRSEMNVSTLELGDSALYLCASSPGTSGGGEQYFGPGTRLTVT.